This T cell receptor (beta chain) was captured by sequencing in a study of human T cells and chemical hapten exposure. Study-wide points: Patch test score was positively correlated with the counts of TCRs that had expanded at PT1. Donors' alopecia may make their immune response differ from healthy people's.

V dropped 2 bases and J dropped 4; count of bases not matched to a gene: 5. From germline, CDR1 is SGHTA and CDR2 FQGTGA. The CDR3 contains 15 residues. Sample time point: patch test 2, 6 weeks after DPC sensitization. Treatment in this sample: therapeutic diphenylcyclopropenone sensitization with weekly scalp DPC. This clonotype was counted only a few times. Its antigen is not identified. Individual cDNA molecules in this library carried unique molecular identifiers. Via MiXCR, TCRdb re-called the RACE reads, giving one row per CDR3 protein. The sample contains about 140,000 distinct CDR3 sequences, over 9.5% of which appear only once.

The receptor comes from a woman in her forties or fifties with alopecia areata. Some clones in this sample may be carry-over from other donors' samples. J is TRBJ2-3 and V is TRBV7-3, with 8 bases fitting TRBD2. Sequences were derived from whole blood, sampled in connection with sensitization to the hapten diphenylcyclopropenone (DPC). The CDR3 coding sequence is TGTGCCAGCAGCTTATCCAGCGGGAGTGCAGATACGCAGTATTTT. Amino acids: CASSLSSGSADTQYF.